This T cell receptor (beta chain) was recovered during a study of identifying expanded T cells in peripheral blood. Regarding the study as a whole: Technical replicates showed about 1.2 changed clones; two weeks around 15; four weeks 19. Clone count variance between roughly two-week samples rose with total template count.

This CDR3 spans 14 amino acids. Germline V gene sequence: CDR1 MRHNA, CDR2 SNTAGT. J was trimmed by 8 bases and V by 5 bases; bases with no gene match: 9. During the collection period, no donor immune events like infections were recorded. About this clone: Antigen specificity is unknown.

Assay used: immunoSEQ multiplex PCR; TCRdb lists only in-frame clones, some missing. In the table there are around 95,000 clones, over 75% of which are singletons. This TCR was sampled from a person aged 18 to 75 in good health. The sequencing input was blood. The genes are TRBV6-4 and TRBJ2-3, with 8 bases matching TRBD2. Here the CDR3 DNA reads TGTGCCAGCAGTCGGGAGGGTGCGATAGGTACGCAGTATTTT. Encoded protein: CASSREGAIGTQYF.